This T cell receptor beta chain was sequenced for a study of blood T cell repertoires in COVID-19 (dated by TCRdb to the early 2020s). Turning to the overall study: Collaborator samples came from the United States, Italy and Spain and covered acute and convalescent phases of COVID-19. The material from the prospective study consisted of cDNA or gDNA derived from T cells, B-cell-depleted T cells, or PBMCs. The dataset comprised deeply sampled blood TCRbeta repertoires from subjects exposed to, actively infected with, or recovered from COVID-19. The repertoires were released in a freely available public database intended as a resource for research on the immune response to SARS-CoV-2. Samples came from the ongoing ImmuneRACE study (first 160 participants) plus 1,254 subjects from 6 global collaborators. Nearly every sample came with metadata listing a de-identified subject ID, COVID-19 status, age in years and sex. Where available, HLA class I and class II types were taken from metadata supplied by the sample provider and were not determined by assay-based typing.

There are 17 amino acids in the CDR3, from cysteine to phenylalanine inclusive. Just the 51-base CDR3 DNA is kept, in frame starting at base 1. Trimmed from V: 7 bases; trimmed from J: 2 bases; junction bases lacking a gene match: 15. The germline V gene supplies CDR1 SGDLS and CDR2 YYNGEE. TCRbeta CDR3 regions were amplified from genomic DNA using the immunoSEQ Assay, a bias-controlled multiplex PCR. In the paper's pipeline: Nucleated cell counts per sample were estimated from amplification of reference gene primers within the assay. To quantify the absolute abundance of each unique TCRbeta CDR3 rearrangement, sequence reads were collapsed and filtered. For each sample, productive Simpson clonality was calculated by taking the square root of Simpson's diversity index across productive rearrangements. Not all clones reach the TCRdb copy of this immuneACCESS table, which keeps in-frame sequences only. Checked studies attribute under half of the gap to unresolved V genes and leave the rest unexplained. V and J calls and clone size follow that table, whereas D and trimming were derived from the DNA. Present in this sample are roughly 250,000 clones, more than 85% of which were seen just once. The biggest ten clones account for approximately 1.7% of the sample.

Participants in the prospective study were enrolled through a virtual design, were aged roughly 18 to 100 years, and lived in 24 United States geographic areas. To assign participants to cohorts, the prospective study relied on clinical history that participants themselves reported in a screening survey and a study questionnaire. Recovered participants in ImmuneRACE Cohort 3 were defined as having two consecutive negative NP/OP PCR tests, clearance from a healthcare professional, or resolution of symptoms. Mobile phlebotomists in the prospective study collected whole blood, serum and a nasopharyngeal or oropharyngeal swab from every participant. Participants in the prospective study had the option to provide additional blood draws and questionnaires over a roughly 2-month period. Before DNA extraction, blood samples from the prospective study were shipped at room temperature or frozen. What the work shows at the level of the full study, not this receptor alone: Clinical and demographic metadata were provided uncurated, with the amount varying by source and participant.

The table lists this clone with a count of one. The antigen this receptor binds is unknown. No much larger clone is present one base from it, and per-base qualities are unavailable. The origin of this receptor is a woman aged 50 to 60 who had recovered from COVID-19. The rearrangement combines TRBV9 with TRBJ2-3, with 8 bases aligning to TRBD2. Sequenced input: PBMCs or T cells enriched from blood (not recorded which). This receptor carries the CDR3 CASSNPASGRYTDTQYF. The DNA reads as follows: TGTGCCAGCTCGAATCCCGCTAGCGGGCGTTACACAGATACGCAGTATTTT.